The sequence of this T cell receptor (beta chain) was determined in a study of cytomegalovirus exposure and HLA in healthy donors. PCR used 60 Vbeta primers and 13 Jbeta primers. The repertoire was sequenced with immunoSEQ multiplex PCR; TCRdb's copy has only in-frame clones and lacks some. This repertoire shows 60,000 or so clones, 75% found once; its top ten account for under 30%. This CDR3 comprises 16 residues. V dropped 2 bases and J dropped 1; count of bases not matched to a gene: 4. Per germline, CDR1 MNHNY and CDR2 SVGAGI (reference sequence). The sample taken for sequencing was PBMCs. This TCR was sampled from a middle-aged woman in good health and CMV-seropositive. This rearrangement joins TRBV6-6 to TRBJ1-5; 8 bases are a match to TRBD1. The CDR3 DNA reads TGTGCCAGCAGTTACCCCCAGGGGGCCAGCAATCAGCCCCAGCATTTT. Amino acids: CASSYPQGASNQPQHF.